This is a list of T cell receptor beta chains from one sample in a study of blood T cell repertoires in COVID-19. Clones were read by immunoSEQ multiplex PCR, and TCRdb kept only the in-frame ones, dropping some. This table holds 150,000 to 200,000 clones, about 86% found once. Specimen: peripheral blood. The receptors here all came from a woman at least 80 years old with acute or convalescent COVID-19. CDR3s include the opening cysteine and the closing phenylalanine or tryptophan. The order of the fields is J gene, CDR3 length, clone size, V gene, D gene, CDR3 protein, CDR3 DNA. D genes are given only for firm matches. Only some rows state a clone size, as once, few, many or a class for expanded clones.

j_call: TRBJ2-1; cdr3_length: 15; clone_size: once; v_call: TRBV6-5; d_call: TRBD2; cdr3_aa: CASSSTSGSLGEQFF; cdr3_nt: TGTGCCAGCAGTTCGACTAGCGGGAGTTTAGGTGAGCAGTTCTTC
j_call: TRBJ1-4; cdr3_length: 15; clone_size: NA; v_call: TRBV19; d_call: TRBD1; cdr3_aa: CASSILTGSNEKLFF; cdr3_nt: TGTGCCAGTAGTATCCTGACAGGGAGTAATGAAAAACTGTTTTTT
j_call: TRBJ2-3; cdr3_length: 16; clone_size: NA; v_call: TRBV28; d_call: NA; cdr3_aa: CASSFSYAGPTDTQYF; cdr3_nt: TGTGCCAGCAGTTTTTCATATGCGGGGCCCACAGATACGCAGTATTTT
j_call: TRBJ2-1; cdr3_length: 12; clone_size: NA; v_call: TRBV2; d_call: TRBD2; cdr3_aa: CASNGGFNEQFF; cdr3_nt: TGTGCCAGCAACGGGGGGTTCAATGAGCAGTTCTTC
j_call: TRBJ2-2; cdr3_length: 15; clone_size: once; v_call: TRBV19; d_call: NA; cdr3_aa: CASSQQGRGTGELFF; cdr3_nt: TGTGCCAGTAGCCAACAGGGAAGGGGCACCGGGGAGCTGTTTTTT
j_call: TRBJ2-1; cdr3_length: 15; clone_size: NA; v_call: TRBV21-1; d_call: NA; cdr3_aa: CASSDGLAGDNEQFF; cdr3_nt: TGTGCCAGCAGCGACGGACTAGCGGGGGACAATGAGCAGTTCTTC
j_call: TRBJ2-5; cdr3_length: 12; clone_size: NA; v_call: TRBV28; d_call: NA; cdr3_aa: CASSLKATTRYF; cdr3_nt: TGTGCCAGCTCTTTGAAAGCGACTACCCGATACTTC
j_call: TRBJ2-7; cdr3_length: 15; clone_size: NA; v_call: TRBV9; d_call: TRBD2; cdr3_aa: CASSPMIAGAGEQYF; cdr3_nt: TGTGCCAGCAGCCCCATGATAGCGGGGGCGGGCGAGCAGTACTTC
j_call: TRBJ2-3; cdr3_length: 19; clone_size: NA; v_call: TRBV5-3; d_call: TRBD2; cdr3_aa: CARKNELAGPWGATDTQYF; cdr3_nt: TGTGCCAGAAAAAATGAACTAGCGGGACCGTGGGGTGCCACAGATACGCAGTATTTT
j_call: TRBJ2-7; cdr3_length: 14; clone_size: NA; v_call: TRBV3-1/TRBV3-2; d_call: TRBD2; cdr3_aa: CASSSGTSGGEQYF; cdr3_nt: TGTGCCAGCAGCTCCGGGACTAGCGGTGGCGAGCAGTACTTC
j_call: TRBJ1-3; cdr3_length: 17; clone_size: NA; v_call: TRBV7-3; d_call: TRBD1; cdr3_aa: CASSPLPGQSSGNTIYF; cdr3_nt: TGTGCCAGCAGCCCCCTCCCGGGACAGAGCTCTGGAAACACCATATATTTT
j_call: TRBJ2-3; cdr3_length: 15; clone_size: NA; v_call: TRBV28; d_call: NA; cdr3_aa: CASSPQGFGTDTQYF; cdr3_nt: TGTGCCAGCAGTCCTCAGGGGTTTGGCACAGATACGCAGTATTTT
j_call: TRBJ2-7; cdr3_length: 13; clone_size: NA; v_call: TRBV2; d_call: TRBD2; cdr3_aa: CASLGLALYEQYF; cdr3_nt: TGTGCCAGCTTGGGACTAGCGCTCTACGAGCAGTACTTC
j_call: TRBJ1-1; cdr3_length: 16; clone_size: NA; v_call: TRBV19; d_call: NA; cdr3_aa: CASSKTSDSPNTEAFF; cdr3_nt: TGTGCCAGTAGTAAAACATCGGACAGCCCGAACACTGAAGCTTTCTTT
j_call: TRBJ2-2; cdr3_length: 15; clone_size: NA; v_call: TRBV28; d_call: NA; cdr3_aa: CASSLTVLNTGELFF; cdr3_nt: TGTGCCAGCAGTTTAACGGTACTGAACACCGGGGAGCTGTTTTTT
j_call: TRBJ2-1; cdr3_length: 14; clone_size: once; v_call: TRBV28; d_call: TRBD2; cdr3_aa: CASRSGSSYNEQFF; cdr3_nt: TGTGCCAGCAGAAGCGGGAGCTCCTACAATGAGCAGTTCTTC
j_call: TRBJ2-1; cdr3_length: 14; clone_size: few; v_call: TRBV6-5; d_call: TRBD2; cdr3_aa: CASSWRGGFDEQFF; cdr3_nt: TGTGCCAGCAGTTGGCGGGGGGGTTTCGATGAGCAGTTCTTC
j_call: TRBJ2-7; cdr3_length: 14; clone_size: NA; v_call: TRBV11-2; d_call: NA; cdr3_aa: CASSLAGVVYEQYF; cdr3_nt: TGTGCCAGCAGCTTAGCGGGAGTGGTCTACGAGCAGTACTTC
j_call: TRBJ1-5; cdr3_length: 15; clone_size: NA; v_call: TRBV7-6; d_call: NA; cdr3_aa: CASSSDGGSNQPQHF; cdr3_nt: TGTGCCAGCAGCTCCGACGGGGGTAGCAATCAGCCCCAGCATTTT
j_call: TRBJ2-3; cdr3_length: 16; clone_size: NA; v_call: TRBV2; d_call: TRBD2; cdr3_aa: CASTRLAGGPEDTQYF; cdr3_nt: TGTGCCAGCACTAGACTAGCGGGAGGGCCCGAAGATACGCAGTATTTT
j_call: TRBJ2-4; cdr3_length: 17; clone_size: NA; v_call: TRBV10-3; d_call: NA; cdr3_aa: CAISDRWKASGENIQYF; cdr3_nt: TGTGCCATCAGTGACCGGTGGAAGGCCAGCGGAGAAAACATTCAGTACTTC
j_call: TRBJ2-7; cdr3_length: 14; clone_size: NA; v_call: TRBV5-4; d_call: NA; cdr3_aa: CASSHRSGDYEQYF; cdr3_nt: TGTGCCAGCAGCCACCGGAGTGGCGACTACGAGCAGTACTTC
j_call: TRBJ2-5; cdr3_length: 14; clone_size: NA; v_call: TRBV19; d_call: TRBD1; cdr3_aa: CASPNDRAEETQYF; cdr3_nt: TGTGCCAGCCCAAACGACAGGGCGGAAGAGACCCAGTACTTC
j_call: TRBJ2-6; cdr3_length: 16; clone_size: NA; v_call: TRBV5-1; d_call: NA; cdr3_aa: CASSIGQNSGANVLTF; cdr3_nt: TGCGCCAGCAGCATTGGACAGAACTCTGGGGCCAACGTCCTGACTTTC
j_call: TRBJ2-2; cdr3_length: 15; clone_size: NA; v_call: TRBV11-2; d_call: TRBD2; cdr3_aa: CASSSPAGIAGELFF; cdr3_nt: TGTGCCAGCAGCTCTCCAGCGGGAATCGCCGGGGAGCTGTTTTTT